Detailed here is one T cell receptor beta chain. Its target is not known. The CDR3 consists of 14 residues. V was cut by 5 bases and J by 2 bases, with 13 bases left in between. Germline CDR1 reads SGHTA; CDR2 reads FQGNSA. The sample originates from a study of beta chain features in type 1 diabetes. At the level of the study: Researchers looked at approximately 100,000,000 sorted cells across all samples. Overall study results and limits: Shortening that was moderate but significant affected the TCRB CDR3s of Type 1 diabetes patients in all four CD4+ subsets. Since sequencing was performed on cDNA, cells with high TCR expression could be over-represented.

cDNA synthesis used the whole RNA isolate, giving expressed TCRB sequences. Here immunoSEQ multiplex PCR was the method, and the copy in TCRdb shows in-frame clones only, minus some. Of around 650,000 clones in the sample, approximately 13% were seen once. Sequencing input: naive CD4+ T cells from blood. V usage is TRBV7-2 and J usage is TRBJ2-7; a weak D match, TRBD1 (5 bases). The receptor comes from a man aged 25 to 40 with type 1 diabetes. In DNA, the CDR3 is TGTGCCAGCAGCGGTAACAGGTTAACCTACGAGCAGTACTTC. It codes for CASSGNRLTYEQYF.